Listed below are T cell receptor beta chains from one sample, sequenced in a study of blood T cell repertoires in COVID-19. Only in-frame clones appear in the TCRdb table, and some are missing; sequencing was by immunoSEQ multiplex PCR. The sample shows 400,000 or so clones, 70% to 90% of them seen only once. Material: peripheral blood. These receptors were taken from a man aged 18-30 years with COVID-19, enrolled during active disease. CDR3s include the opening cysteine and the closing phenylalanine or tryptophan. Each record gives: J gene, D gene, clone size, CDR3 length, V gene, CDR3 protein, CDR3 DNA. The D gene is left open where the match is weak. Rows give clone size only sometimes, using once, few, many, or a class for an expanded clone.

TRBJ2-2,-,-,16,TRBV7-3,CASSLNSGLLPGELFF,TGTGCCAGCAGCTTAAATTCGGGACTCCTCCCCGGGGAGCTGTTTTTT
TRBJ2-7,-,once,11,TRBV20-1,CSVQDPPVQYF,TGCAGTGTACAGGACCCCCCGGTGCAGTACTTC
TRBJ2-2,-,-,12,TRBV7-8,CASSFEYGELFF,TGTGCCAGCAGCTTCGAGTACGGGGAGCTGTTTTTT
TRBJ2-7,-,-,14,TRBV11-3,CASSLYSSSYEQYF,TGTGCCAGCAGCTTATACTCTAGCTCCTACGAGCAGTACTTC
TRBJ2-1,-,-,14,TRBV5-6,CASQRGPGGNEQFF,TGTGCCAGTCAAAGGGGGCCCGGGGGCAATGAGCAGTTCTTC
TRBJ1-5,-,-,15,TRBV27,CASRHGGDLLQPQHF,TGTGCCAGCAGACACGGCGGGGACTTATTACAGCCCCAGCATTTT
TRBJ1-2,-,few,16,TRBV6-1,CASSEMIAGGSNGYTF,TGTGCCAGCAGTGAAATGATTGCAGGAGGGAGCAATGGCTACACCTTC
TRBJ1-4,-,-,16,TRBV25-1,CASSLQLTGTNEKLFF,TGTGCCAGCAGTCTCCAACTGACAGGCACTAATGAAAAACTGTTTTTT
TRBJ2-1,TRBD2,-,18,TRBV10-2,CASSGPPGLAGVYNEQFF,TGCGCCAGCAGCGGTCCCCCGGGACTAGCGGGAGTATACAATGAGCAGTTCTTC
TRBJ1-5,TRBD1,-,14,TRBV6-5,CASSYRQGRQPQHF,TGTGCCAGCAGTTACCGACAGGGGCGGCAGCCCCAGCATTTT
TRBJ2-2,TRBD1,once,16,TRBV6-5,CASSYEGQGNTGELFF,TGTGCCAGCAGTTACGAGGGACAGGGAAACACCGGGGAGCTGTTTTTT
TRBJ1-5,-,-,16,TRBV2,CASSPSWGGASQPQHF,TGTGCCAGCAGCCCCTCCTGGGGAGGGGCGAGTCAGCCCCAGCATTTT
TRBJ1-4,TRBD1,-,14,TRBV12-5,CASGFWDRREKLFF,TGTGCTAGTGGTTTCTGGGACAGAAGGGAAAAACTGTTTTTT
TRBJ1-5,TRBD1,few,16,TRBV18,CASSPQGQGAGQPQHF,TGTGCCAGCTCACCCCAAGGACAGGGGGCTGGGCAGCCCCAGCATTTT
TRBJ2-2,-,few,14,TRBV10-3,CAISPRGDTGELFF,TGTGCCATCAGTCCCAGGGGAGACACCGGGGAGCTGTTTTTT
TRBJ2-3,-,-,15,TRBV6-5,CASRLAGALTDTQYF,TGTGCCAGCAGGCTGGCCGGAGCACTGACAGATACGCAGTATTTT
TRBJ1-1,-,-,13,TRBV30,CAWVLQGGGGAFF,TGTGCCTGGGTCCTCCAGGGCGGCGGAGGGGCTTTCTTT
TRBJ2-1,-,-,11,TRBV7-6,CASSFLEEQFF,TGTGCCAGCAGCTTTCTGGAGGAGCAGTTCTTC
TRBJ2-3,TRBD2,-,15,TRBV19,CASSSWAGVGDTQYF,TGTGCCAGTAGTTCTTGGGCGGGAGTCGGAGATACGCAGTATTTT
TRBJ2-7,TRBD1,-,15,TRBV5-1,CASSLGAGGSYEQYF,TGCGCCAGCAGCTTGGGGGCAGGGGGCTCCTACGAGCAGTACTTC
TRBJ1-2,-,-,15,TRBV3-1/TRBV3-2,CASSQGATANYGYTF,TGTGCCAGCAGCCAAGGGGCTACGGCTAACTATGGCTACACCTTC
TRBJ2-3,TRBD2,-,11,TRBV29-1,CSVVGGRTQYF,TGCAGCGTTGTGGGCGGGAGAACGCAGTATTTT
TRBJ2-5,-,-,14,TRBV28,CASSFIGGQETQYF,TGTGCCAGCAGTTTCATTGGCGGCCAAGAGACCCAGTACTTC
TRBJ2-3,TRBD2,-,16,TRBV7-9,CASSFPSGSGPDTQYF,TGTGCCAGCAGCTTCCCGAGCGGGAGTGGCCCAGATACGCAGTATTTT
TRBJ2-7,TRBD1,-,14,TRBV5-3,CARSRQGGTYEQYF,TGTGCCAGAAGCCGACAGGGGGGCACCTACGAGCAGTACTTC